The next 14 T cell receptor beta chains were all read from a single sample in a study of sequential checkpoint blockade in melanoma. Noted treatment: randomized to nivolumab then ipilimumab (arm A) or the reverse (arm B). The table came from immunoSEQ multiplex PCR; TCRdb's copy has only in-frame clones and leaves some out. The sample contains 2,200 or so clones, about a quarter of which appear only once. The sequencing used tumor tissue (inferred from file names), collected from a patient given nivolumab and ipilimumab in sequence. Every receptor here comes from a human donor with melanoma.

V usage is TRBV6-7 and J usage is TRBJ2-2; TRBD2 aligns across 7 bases. TRBV6-7 is flagged as an ORF with uncertain function. V trimming: 7 bases; J trimming: 8 bases; junction bases outside the gene matches: 16. The CDR3 has 16 residues. The chain's CDR3 is CASTSAGRDGLGELFF. In DNA form, the CDR3 reads TGTGCCAGCACCTCCGCTGGGAGGGACGGGTTGGGGGAGCTGTTTTTT.

The table lists this clone with a few counts. The chain combines TRBV6-7 with TRBJ1-2; 10 nucleotides match TRBD1. TRBV6-7 is an open reading frame, and its role is uncertain. V lost 5 bases and J lost 3; bases outside the gene matches: 12. The CDR3 covers 17 residues. The DNA for the CDR3 is TGTGCCAGCAGTGAAGCGCTGGGACAGGGGATGCACTATGGCTACACCTTC. This sequence encodes CASSEALGQGMHYGYTF.

This clone was seen a few times. This chain connects TRBV29-1 to TRBJ1-1; D not certain. Germline CDR1 SQVTM, CDR2 ANQGSEA. The length of the CDR3 is 14 residues. V was trimmed by 5 bases and J by 1 base, leaving 14 bases between them. DNA of the CDR3: TGCAGCGTTACTCCCCCCCGGGGGAACACTGAAGCTTTCTTT. This codes for CSVTPPRGNTEAFF.

The chain joins TRBV19 to TRBJ1-2, with TRBD1 identical over 8 bases. With 5 bases clipped from V and 4 bases from J, the junction kept 6 bases outside the gene matches. The CDR3 contains 14 residues. In germline, CDR1 is LNHDA, CDR2 SQIVND (reference sequence). The CDR3 loop reads CASSYLDRAYGYTF. CDR3 coding DNA: TGTGCCAGTAGTTACCTGGACAGGGCCTATGGCTACACCTTC.

This clone is labeled medium-sized. J is TRBJ1-6 and V is TRBV30; D perhaps matches TRBD1 (5 bases). The V gene lost 4 bases and the J gene lost 7 bases, with 14 bases spanning the gap. The CDR3 runs to 14 residues. Germline CDR1 GTSNPN, CDR2 SVGIG (reference sequence). The CDR3 region has the DNA TGTGCCTGGAAGCGCCGGCAGGGCAATTCACCCCTCCACTTT. Its protein product is CAWKRRQGNSPLHF.

By share of the sample, this clone is medium-sized. As DNA, the CDR3 is TGTGCCAGCAGTGTGGGGAGGAACGAAGCTTTCTTT. Translating gives CASSVGRNEAFF. The chain couples TRBV9 to TRBJ1-1; unclear D gene. This CDR3 is built from 12 residues. Trimming stripped 5 bases from V and 8 bases from J, with 13 bases between. The V gene's germline CDR1 is SGDLS and CDR2 YYNGEE.

The rearrangement joins TRBV5-1 to TRBJ1-4, with 7 bases fitting TRBD1. Looked up from germline, CDR1 is SGHRS and CDR2 is YFSETQ. This CDR3 has 15 residues. The trim removed 0 bases at V and 8 bases at J, leaving 7 bases unmatched. CDR3 in DNA: TGCGCCAGCAGCTTGGAAGGGGGCCGTTACGAAAAACTGTTTTTT. It codes for CASSLEGGRYEKLFF. Complete variable domain (other parts from reference TRBV5-1 and TRBJ1-4): KAGVTQTPRYLIKTRGQQVTLSCSPISGHRSVSWYQQTPGQGLQFLFEYFSETQRNKGNFPGRFSGRQFSNSRSEMNVSTLELGDSALYLCASSLEGGRYEKLFFGSGTQLSVL.

The sample holds one count of this clone. The CDR3 DNA reads as TGTGCTAGTGGTTTGGAGACAGGGGGTTACAATGAGCAGTTCTTC. Protein sequence: CASGLETGGYNEQFF. The rearrangement uses TRBV12-5 and TRBJ2-1; TRBD1 matches at 9 bases. There are 15 residues in the CDR3. Trimming cost V 1 base and J 4 bases; bases outside gene matches: 2. In germline, CDR1 is LGHNT, CDR2 FRNRAP.

Of note for this clone: One junction end disagrees with the germline gene, perhaps due to a read error. There is an ambiguous or unread base here, so the residue it gives is written X. The J gene is TRBJ1-5, the V gene TRBV25-1; D may be TRBD1 (5 bases). The CDR3 sequence is 16 residues long. CDR1 is MGHDK, CDR2 SYGVNS, per germline. The CDR3: CACSGTXVGGGQPQHF. CDR3 coding DNA: TGTGCCTGCAGTGGGACCWTGGTGGGGGGGGGTCAGCCCCAGCATTTT.

By its share, this clone is medium-sized. This rearrangement joins TRBV11-3 to TRBJ2-1; D gene uncertain. Germline CDR1 and CDR2: SGHNT and YENEEA. The CDR3 is 16 amino acids. Deletions cut 5 bases from V and 0 bases from J, with 14 bases between. CDR3 protein: CASSPWARNSYNEQFF. The CDR3 region has the DNA TGTGCCAGCAGCCCGTGGGCCCGAAACTCCTACAATGAGCAGTTCTTC. The entire variable domain, with the rest obtained from reference TRBV11-3 and TRBJ2-1, is as follows: EAGVVQSPRYKIIEKKQPVAFWCNPISGHNTLYWYLQNLGQGPELLIRYENEEAVDDSQLPKDRFSAERLKGVDSTLKIQPAELGDSAVYLCASSPWARNSYNEQFFGPGTRLTVL.

The rearrangement joins TRBV10-2 to TRBJ2-5; tentative D call: TRBD2 (6 bases). The CDR3 spans 14 residues. Germline V gene sequence: CDR1 WSHSY, CDR2 SAAADI. V was cut by 3 bases and J by 5 bases, with 13 bases left in between. CDR3 DNA sequence: TGCGCCAGCAGTGATTTTGGGGGGATGGAGACCCAGTACTTC. This translates into CASSDFGGMETQYF.

This clone was counted many times. The chain recombines TRBV11-3 with TRBJ2-5; maybe TRBD2 (8 bases). Germline CDR1 SGHNT, CDR2 YENEEA. V was trimmed by 4 bases and J by 2 bases, leaving 14 bases between them. The CDR3 runs 15 residues. Here the CDR3 reads CASSSGGDSQETQYF. CDR3 coding DNA: TGTGCCAGCAGCTCCGGGGGGGACAGTCAAGAGACCCAGTACTTC.

In its sample, this clone is medium-sized (0.01 to 0.1%). V gene TRBV30 combines with J gene TRBJ1-6; TRBD1 aligns across 7 bases. The germline gives CDR1 GTSNPN, CDR2 SVGIG (reference sequence). CDR3 length equals 15 residues. The ends lost 0 bases at V and 7 bases at J; junction bases unmatched: 6. CDR3 nucleotide sequence: TGTGCCTGGAGTGTACCTAGGGGGCGAAATTCACCCCTCCACTTT. It translates to CAWSVPRGRNSPLHF.

The CDR3: CASSPGTGDNSPLHF. DNA for the CDR3: TGTGCCAGCTCACCAGGGACCGGGGATAATTCACCCCTCCACTTT. The chain recombines TRBV18 with TRBJ1-6, with a possible D match to TRBD1 (5 bases). CDR1 and CDR2 (germline): KGHSH, LQKENI. This CDR3 region has 15 residues. Trimming pared 2 bases from V and 5 bases from J, leaving 10 bases between.